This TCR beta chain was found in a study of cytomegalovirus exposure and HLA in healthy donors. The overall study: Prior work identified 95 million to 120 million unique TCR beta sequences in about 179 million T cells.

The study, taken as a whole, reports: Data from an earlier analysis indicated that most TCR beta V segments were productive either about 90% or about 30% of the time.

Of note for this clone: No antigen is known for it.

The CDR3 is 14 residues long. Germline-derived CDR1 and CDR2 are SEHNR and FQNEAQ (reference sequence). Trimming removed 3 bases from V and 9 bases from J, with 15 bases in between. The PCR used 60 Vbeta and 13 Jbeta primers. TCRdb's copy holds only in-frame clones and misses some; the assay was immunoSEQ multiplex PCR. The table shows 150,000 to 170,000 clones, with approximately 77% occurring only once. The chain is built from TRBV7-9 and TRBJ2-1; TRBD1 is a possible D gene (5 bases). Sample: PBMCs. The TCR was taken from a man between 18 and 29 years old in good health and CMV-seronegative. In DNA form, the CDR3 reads TGTGCCAGCAGCTTGCTCGCGTCTGGGGCTGAGCAGTTCTTC. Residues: CASSLLASGAEQFF.